This TCR beta chain was sequenced in a study of CD8 T cells in Susac syndrome. CD8+ and CD4+ T cells from blood underwent TCR beta sequencing. It was treatment-naive patients with stable or active relapsing-remitting disease who made up the multiple sclerosis controls. Negative isolation was applied to CD8+ and CD4+ T cells, and FACS enrichment was applied to TEMRA cells. CDR3 size: 16 residues. Germline-derived CDR1 and CDR2 are DFQATT and SNEGSKA (reference sequence). V was clipped by 0 bases and J by 2 bases; unmatched bases: 7. RNA in amounts of roughly 0.5 to 1 ug was reverse transcribed with random hexamers. Amplification of TCR beta CDR3 spanned 54 Vbeta and 13 Jbeta via immunoSEQ multiplex PCR. TCRdb itself ran the immunoSEQ multiplex PCR reads through MiXCR, one entry per CDR3 protein. The table shows 150,000 or so distinct CDR3 sequences, with about 94% occurring only once.

The sequence was obtained from a human donor with multiple sclerosis. This sequence joins TRBV20-1 and TRBJ1-2; TRBD1 matches 9 bases. Sequenced input: CD8+ T cells from PBMCs. This CDR3 reads CSARDRGDRGNYGYTF. Here the CDR3 DNA reads TGCAGTGCTAGAGATCGGGGAGACAGGGGGAACTATGGCTACACCTTC.